The 4 T cell receptor beta chains listed next were all sequenced from one sample in a study of regulatory T cells in long-lasting Graves disease. CDR3 regions were amplified by Arm-PCR using iRepertoire HTBI primers to build TCR beta libraries. Via MiXCR, TCRdb re-called the multiplex PCR reads, giving one row per CDR3 protein. The table shows roughly 510,000 distinct CDR3 sequences, with 15% to 20% occurring only once. Time point denoted: newly diagnosed GD, antithyroid drugs for less than 3 months. Extracted PBMC RNA gave rise to the TCR library. This sample was shared with a second study, whose subject was T cells in Graves' hyperthyroidism and ophthalmopathy.

Sequenced material: peripheral blood mononuclear cells (PBMCs), taken at new diagnosis, from a patient treated with antithyroid drugs. The receptors shown here come from a man between 18 and 35 years old with Graves disease.

This clonotype has at least ten counts. This chain uses TRBV13 with TRBJ2-1; D tentatively reads TRBD1 or TRBD2 (5 bases each). Germline V gene data show CDR1 as PRHDT and CDR2 as FYEKMQ (reference sequence). The CDR3 covers 15 residues. V was pared by 5 bases and J by 8 bases, with 19 bases between. CDR3 residues: CASSPTPRGVDEQFF. CDR3 nucleotide sequence: TGTGCCAGCAGCCCGACCCCTAGGGGAGTCGATGAGCAGTTCTTC.

There are a few counts of this clonotype. The J gene is TRBJ2-5, the V gene TRBV10-2; D unresolved. V shed 0 bases and J shed 5 bases, with 4 bases lying between them. The CDR3 runs to 12 residues. In germline, CDR1 is WSHSY, CDR2 SAAADI. The DNA of the CDR3 is TGCGCCAGCAGTGAGTCGACGGAGACCCAGTACTTC. Amino acids: CASSESTETQYF.

A few counts support this clonotype. CDR3 in amino acids: CASSRDPPTGNQPQHF. The CDR3 DNA reads TGCGCCAGCAGCCGTGACCCCCCCACCGGCAATCAGCCCCAGCATTTT. The rearrangement joins TRBV5-1 to TRBJ1-5; D gene ambiguous. This CDR3 contains 16 residues. Germline V CDR1 and CDR2: SGHRS, YFSETQ. V was pared by 4 bases and J by 2 bases, with 16 bases between. The whole variable domain, filled in from reference TRBV5-1 and TRBJ1-5, reads KAGVTQTPRYLIKTRGQQVTLSCSPISGHRSVSWYQQTPGQGLQFLFEYFSETQRNKGNFPGRFSGRQFSNSRSEMNVSTLELGDSALYLCASSRDPPTGNQPQHFGDGTRLSIL.

This clonotype was observed at least ten times. This chain joins TRBV19 and TRBJ2-3, with 12 bases aligning to TRBD2. The junction had 9 bases not matched to a gene; V was cut back by 5 bases and J by 6 bases. The CDR3 runs to 16 residues. Per the germline V gene, CDR1 is LNHDA and CDR2 is SQIVND (reference sequence). CDR3 residues: CASSPGLAGPPDTQYF. CDR3 bases: TGTGCCAGTAGTCCCGGACTAGCGGGGCCGCCGGATACGCAGTATTTT. Looking up the rest from reference TRBV19 and TRBJ2-3 gives the full variable domain: DGGITQSPKYLFRKEGQNVTLSCEQNLNHDAMYWYRQDPGQGLRLIYYSQIVNDFQKGDIAEGYSVSREKKESFPLTVTSAQKNPTAFYLCASSPGLAGPPDTQYFGPGTRLTVL.